This TCR beta chain appears in the sequencing data of a study of T cell responses to AZD1222 COVID-19 vaccine. Germline-derived CDR1 and CDR2 are KGHDR and SFDVKD. CDR3 length: 16 residues. V shed 3 bases, J shed 0 bases, and the junction held 6 bases outside the gene matches. Measured with immunoSEQ multiplex PCR; TCRdb has only the in-frame clones, and not every one. The sample gives more than 100,000 clones, roughly 87% of which show up once; 1.5% is in the top ten. This receptor was identified in an adult in good health. The chain recombines TRBV24-1 with TRBJ2-5; 7 bases agree with TRBD2. The sample was peripheral blood, taken on day 0 of AZD1222 vaccination. CDR3 sequence: CATSDLRGGYQETQYF. Here the CDR3 DNA reads TGTGCCACCAGTGATCTGCGGGGAGGGTACCAAGAGACCCAGTACTTC.